Below, 4 T cell receptor beta chains from the same sample are listed, as sequenced in a study of T cell changes during pregnancy in multiple sclerosis. Sequencing was performed with immunoSEQ multiplex PCR; in TCRdb, only in-frame clones are kept and a portion is missing. The table includes approximately 99,000 clones, approximately 95% detected once. Sequencing used peripheral blood, obtained after pregnancy. Receptors were obtained from a female donor with multiple sclerosis, enrolled in a pregnancy study.

This chain connects TRBV6-1 to TRBJ2-5, with D perhaps TRBD2 (6 bases). Trimming took 4 bases from V and 8 from J, leaving 11 bases between them. Looked up from germline, CDR1 is MNHNS and CDR2 is SASEGT. CDR3 length: 12 residues. Here the CDR3 DNA reads TGTGCCAGCAGTGGCTTGGAGGGCACCCAGTACTTC. This codes for CASSGLEGTQYF.

This clone has only one observation. The gene calls are TRBV18 and TRBJ2-3; a weak D match, TRBD1 (6 bases). The V gene lost 6 bases and the J gene lost 4 bases, with 11 bases spanning the gap. The CDR3 has 13 residues. Germline CDR1 reads KGHSH; CDR2 reads LQKENI. The CDR3 protein is CASSGQGPDTQYF. DNA for the CDR3: TGTGCCAGCTCGGGGCAGGGGCCAGATACGCAGTATTTT.

The chain combines TRBV5-1 with TRBJ2-7, with TRBD2 identical over 11 bases. V was pared by 0 bases and J by 5 bases, with 7 bases of the junction left unmatched. The CDR3 totals 16 residues. Germline-derived CDR1 and CDR2 are SGHRS and YFSETQ. CDR3 coding DNA: TGCGCCAGCAGCTTGGCGCTAGCGGGAGGACCTGACGAGCAGTACTTC. Translated: CASSLALAGGPDEQYF.

V gene TRBV11-2 combines with J gene TRBJ2-2; possibly TRBD2 for D (7 bases). Trimming pared 0 bases from V and 4 bases from J, leaving 12 bases between. The CDR3 has 16 residues. The germline CDR1 and CDR2 sequences are SGHAT and FQNNGV. The CDR3, as DNA: TGTGCCAGCAGCTTAGATTCGGGGGGCGGCACCGGGGAGCTGTTTTTT. Translation: CASSLDSGGGTGELFF.